A single TCR beta chain is shown here with its context. Antigen: not known. CDR1 is SGDLS, CDR2 YYNGEE, per germline. After removal of 1 base from V and 8 bases from J, the junction contained 6 bases not matched to a gene. This CDR3 spans 16 amino acids. The source of the sample is a study of identical twins. TCRdb processed the 5' RACE reads anew with MiXCR; each CDR3 protein has one entry. Of 650,000 to 750,000 distinct CDR3 sequences listed, around 20% were seen once; the top ten hold roughly 4%. Findings and caveats of the study: Zero-insertion analyses might be partly confounded by invariant T cells like MAIT and iNKT. Among monozygotic twins, out-of-frame TCR alpha sharing exceeded what models predicted.

These data are also associated with another study on T cells expressing NK-cell markers. In that study: Of CD8+ T cells, 1.0-7.0% belonged to dominant NKG2C+ clonotypes in five or six donors. In several donors, these clonotypes also led the CD3+CD56-NKG2C+ fraction.

Sequenced material: PBMCs. The genes are TRBV9 and TRBJ2-2; 12 bases map to TRBD2. The TCR originated in a woman in her late teens or twenties in good health. CDR3 sequence reads: CASSVSAGLAGGELFF. The CDR3, as DNA: TGTGCCAGCAGCGTATCGGCTGGACTAGCGGGGGGGGAGCTGTTTTTT.